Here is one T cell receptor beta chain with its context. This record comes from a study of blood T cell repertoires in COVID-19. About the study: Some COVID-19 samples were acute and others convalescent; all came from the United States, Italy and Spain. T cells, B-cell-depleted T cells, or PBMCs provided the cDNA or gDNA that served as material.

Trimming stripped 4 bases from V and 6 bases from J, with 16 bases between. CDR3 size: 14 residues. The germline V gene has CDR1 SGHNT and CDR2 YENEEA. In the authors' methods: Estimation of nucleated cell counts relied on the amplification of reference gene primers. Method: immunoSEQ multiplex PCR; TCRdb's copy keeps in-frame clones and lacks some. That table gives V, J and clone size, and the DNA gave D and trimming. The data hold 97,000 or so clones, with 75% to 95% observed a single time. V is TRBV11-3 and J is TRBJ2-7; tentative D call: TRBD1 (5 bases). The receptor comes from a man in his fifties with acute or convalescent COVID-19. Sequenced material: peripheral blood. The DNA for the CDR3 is TGTGCCAGCAGCTCGGTCCAGGGTCCGTCCGAGCAGTACTTC. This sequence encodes CASSSVQGPSEQYF.